The clone carrying this TCR beta chain has only one observation. The record originates from a study of blood T cell repertoires in COVID-19. Looking at the study overall: Nucleic acid was either cDNA or gDNA, and it came from T cells, B-cell-depleted T cells, or PBMCs.

Only in-frame clones appear in the TCRdb table, and some are missing; sequencing was by immunoSEQ multiplex PCR. The table shows hundreds of thousands of clones, with 70% to 90% occurring only once. Across about 22 US areas, participants ranged in age from about 18 to 100 years. In assigning cohorts, the study relied on participant-reported clinical history. CDR3 length: 13 amino acids. The rearrangement joins TRBV21-1 to TRBJ2-7; the table's D call TRBD1 went unverified against the DNA. TRBV21-1 is described as a pseudogene. The origin of this receptor is a woman younger than 30 with acute COVID-19. The specimen was PBMCs or T cells enriched from blood (not recorded which). CDR3: CASSSGTGYEQYF. DNA for the CDR3: TGTGCCAGCAGCTCCGGGACAGGTTACGAGCAGTACTTC.